A selection of T cell receptor beta chains follows, all from one sample in a study of graft-versus-host responses after intestinal transplantation. Here immunoSEQ multiplex PCR was the method, and the copy in TCRdb shows in-frame clones only, minus some. The table lists about 57,000 clones, 70% to 90% of them singletons. The material was PBMCs, obtained 26 days after transplant. These receptors all come from a human patient who received an intestinal transplant, so some T cells may come from the graft donor. Both conserved end residues are part of each CDR3. The order of the fields is J gene, V gene, D gene, CDR3 protein. D genes are given only for firm matches.

TRBJ2-3,TRBV29-1,TRBD2,CSVESAGGPPDTQYF
TRBJ2-3,TRBV7-2,-,CASSVLADTQYF
TRBJ1-2,TRBV15,-,CATSESGGMDYGYTF
TRBJ2-2,TRBV15,-,CATSREQGWGTGELFF
TRBJ1-5,TRBV21-1,-,CASSKASPRDRSNQPQHF
TRBJ1-1,TRBV4-1,-,CASSQEKRESLKAFF
TRBJ2-1,TRBV28,TRBD2,CASSFPRGLAENEQFF
TRBJ1-2,TRBV28,TRBD1,CASSFGDRGNYGYTF
TRBJ2-1,TRBV19,TRBD2,CAAGRLANNEQFF
TRBJ2-6,TRBV27,-,CASSSEGILSGANVLTF
TRBJ2-2,TRBV29-1,TRBD2,CSGGGANTGELFF
TRBJ2-7,TRBV27,-,CASSLDNSYEQYF
TRBJ1-1,TRBV11-1,-,CASTQRTTEAFF
TRBJ1-6,TRBV2,-,CASSGTAHSPLHF
TRBJ2-2,TRBV28,-,CASSLSGVGTGELFF
TRBJ2-3,TRBV5-1,TRBD1,CARPRDRGHISTDTQYF
TRBJ2-2,TRBV5-1,TRBD1,CASSLGLRDRVIAGELFF
TRBJ1-5,TRBV2,-,CASSEVAPQPQHF
TRBJ2-2,TRBV9,-,CASSDGDTGELFF
TRBJ1-2,TRBV2,-,CASGQVSYGYTF
TRBJ2-2,TRBV28,-,CASSFKTPHVPTALNTNTGELFF
TRBJ2-7,TRBV6-1,TRBD1,CASATGTGGGEQYF
TRBJ2-1,TRBV5-6,-,CASSFRRGNEQFF
TRBJ1-2,TRBV5-5,-,CASSLQGAGGYTF
TRBJ2-7,TRBV6-1,-,CASSQAEQYF
TRBJ1-3,TRBV4-1,-,CASSQPQGAGSGNTIYF
TRBJ1-5,TRBV2,TRBD1,CASSEPNRGPQHF
TRBJ2-7,TRBV27,-,CASSTGYEQYF
TRBJ1-2,TRBV19,-,CASSMSGEGYTF
TRBJ1-5,TRBV19,-,CASSIGQLNQPQHF
TRBJ1-4,TRBV4-3,-,CASSQDVHSQREKLFF
TRBJ1-2,TRBV27,-,CASTGYGYTF
TRBJ1-5,TRBV11-2,TRBD1,CASSLAGTGNQPQHF
TRBJ2-7,TRBV6-5,TRBD1,CASSVPGTGVAYF
TRBJ1-1,TRBV19,TRBD1,CASSIEGQVNTEAFF
TRBJ2-2,TRBV10-2,TRBD1,CASSVQGVGELFF
TRBJ1-1,TRBV28,-,CASSDTGRRNTEAFF
TRBJ2-1,TRBV4-1,-,CASSQDLTVGNEQFF
TRBJ1-2,TRBV28,TRBD1,CASSSPFDRVNYGYTF
TRBJ2-3,TRBV10-2,TRBD1,CASSEGTGITDTQYF
TRBJ2-1,TRBV25-1,TRBD1,CASSTGTVYNEQFF
TRBJ1-2,TRBV25-1,TRBD1,CASSEQTGGGYTF